The present T cell receptor beta chain was sequenced within a study of T cell clones after liver transplantation. Turning to the study itself: As an antigen-independent comparator, third-party-reactive TCRbeta sequences came from pre-transplant mixed lymphocyte reactions. Three of eight recipients were HCV-positive; others had non-autoimmune, non-viral indications.

Libraries were prepared by immunoSEQ multiplex PCR; TCRdb keeps only in-frame clonotypes and omits some of them. The sample holds 50,000 or so clones, over 65% seen once. V shed 7 bases and J shed 2 bases, with 19 bases lying between them. The CDR3 runs to 16 residues. Germline V gene data show CDR1 as LGHNT and CDR2 as FRNRAP. The V gene is TRBV12-5, the J gene TRBJ2-3; D gene ambiguous. The clonotype comes from a human patient who received a liver transplant. Among the T cells, some may be from the graft donor. The specimen was CD4+ T cells from blood, collected around 54 months after liver transplant. CDR3 residues: CASDFASAAPTDTQYF. The CDR3 nucleotides are TGTGCTAGTGATTTTGCGTCAGCAGCCCCCACAGATACGCAGTATTTT. The entire variable domain, with the rest obtained from reference TRBV12-5 and TRBJ2-3, is as follows: DARVTQTPRHKVTEMGQEVTMRCQPILGHNTVFWYRQTMMQGLELLAYFRNRAPLDDSGMPKDRFSAEMPDATLATLKIQPSEPRDSAVYFCASDFASAAPTDTQYFGPGTRLTVL.